Each of the 32 T cell receptor beta chains below was sequenced from the same sample in a study of vaccination effects on CD4 cells after COVID-19. Repertoires were generated with immunoSEQ multiplex PCR, while TCRdb's copy carries only in-frame clones and drops some. The sample has 70,000 to 85,000 clones, 60% to 80% seen once. CD4+ T cells were isolated after around ten days of culture. These receptors' targets are unknown. Sequences were derived from CD4+ T cells from PBMCs cultured without peptide, sampled before COVID-19 vaccination. The receptors originated from a human donor who received a COVID-19 vaccine.

The rearrangement uses TRBV5-4 and TRBJ2-5; D remains unclear. In germline, CDR1 is SGHNT, CDR2 YYREEE (reference sequence). The V and J ends lost 1 base and 7 bases respectively, with 14 bases between them. The CDR3 runs to 14 residues. The CDR3 is CASSLPKGLGTQYF. The CDR3 nucleotides are TGTGCCAGCAGCTTGCCTAAAGGTTTGGGGACCCAGTACTTC.

The chain combines TRBV4-2 with TRBJ1-3, with D unclear. CDR3 length: 16 residues. Between the trimmed V and J ends, which lost 0 bases and 3 bases, there was a span of 12 bases. Germline V gives CDR1 LGHNA, CDR2 YNFKEQ. The DNA of the CDR3 is TGTGCCAGCAGCCAAGAAGCAGGTACCTTTGGAAACACCATATATTTT. Its protein product is CASSQEAGTFGNTIYF.

The chain joins TRBV6-6 to TRBJ1-2; 10 nucleotides align to TRBD1. Germline CDR1 and CDR2: MNHNY and SVGAGI (reference sequence). The CDR3 spans 15 residues. J was trimmed by 3 bases and V by 2 bases; bases with no gene match: 3. CDR3 residues: CASSYGTGADYGYTF. The DNA of the CDR3 is TGTGCCAGCAGTTACGGGACAGGGGCGGACTATGGCTACACCTTC.

CDR3 DNA: TGTGCCACCAGTGATTGGAACAGGGACAGCAGCACAGATACGCAGTATTTT. It codes for CATSDWNRDSSTDTQYF. The chain carries TRBV24-1 and TRBJ2-3, with 7 bases fitting TRBD1. The CDR3 extends over 17 amino acids. The trim removed 2 bases at V and 0 bases at J, leaving 7 bases unmatched. Germline values: CDR1 KGHDR, CDR2 SFDVKD.

The CDR3: CASSFGRYSNQPQHF. The CDR3 DNA follows: TGTGCCAGCAGTTTTGGGCGGTATAGCAATCAGCCCCAGCATTTT. The chain carries TRBV28 and TRBJ1-5; the D is unclear. Trimming cost V 3 bases and J 0 bases, with 9 bases left between them. This CDR3 has 15 amino acids. Germline V gene sequence: CDR1 MDHEN, CDR2 SYDVKM. Full variable domain (rest looked up from reference TRBV28 and TRBJ1-5): DVKVTQSSRYLVKRTGEKVFLECVQDMDHENMFWYRQDPGLGLRLIYFSYDVKMKEKGDIPEGYSVSREKKERFSLILESASTNQTSMYLCASSFGRYSNQPQHFGDGTRLSIL.

This clone is a singleton in its sample. The chain employs TRBV6-5 and TRBJ2-2, with a possible D match to TRBD1 (5 bases). This CDR3 has 15 amino acids. V lost 7 bases, J lost 7 bases, and 19 bases lay in between. The V gene's germline CDR1 is MNHEY and CDR2 SVGAGI. CDR3: CASIRVWSGGGELFF. The CDR3 DNA is TGTGCCAGCATCAGGGTTTGGTCCGGTGGCGGGGAGCTGTTTTTT.

CDR3 sequence: CASSYKGGQGAYEQFF. The CDR3, as DNA: TGTGCCAGCAGTTACAAGGGAGGACAGGGGGCTTATGAGCAGTTCTTC. V is TRBV6-5 and J is TRBJ2-1, with 11 bases that match TRBD1. Unmatched junction bases numbered 8, after V lost 2 bases and J lost 8 bases. Germline lookup yields CDR1 MNHEY and CDR2 SVGAGI. The CDR3 extends over 16 amino acids.

The rearrangement joins TRBV6-5 to TRBJ2-1, with TRBD2 matching 11 bases. V was clipped by 6 bases and J by 9 bases; unmatched bases: 10. The CDR3 consists of 15 residues. CDR1 is MNHEY and CDR2 is SVGAGI in the germline V gene. CDR3 coding DNA: TGTGCCAGCAGCCTGATATTAGCGGGGGGGAGTGAGCAGTTCTTC. Protein product: CASSLILAGGSEQFF.

This clone was counted only a few times. The V call is TRBV19, the J call TRBJ2-1; 9 bases align to TRBD1. The CDR3 is 15 amino acids. Unmatched junction bases numbered 6, after V lost 4 bases and J lost 5 bases. In germline, CDR1 is LNHDA, CDR2 SQIVND (reference sequence). CDR3 sequence: CASSKTGTGNNEQFF. The CDR3, as DNA: TGTGCCAGTAGTAAAACCGGGACAGGGAACAATGAGCAGTTCTTC. The variable domain in full, with the rest retrieved from reference TRBV19 and TRBJ2-1, is DGGITQSPKYLFRKEGQNVTLSCEQNLNHDAMYWYRQDPGQGLRLIYYSQIVNDFQKGDIAEGYSVSREKKESFPLTVTSAQKNPTAFYLCASSKTGTGNNEQFFGPGTRLTVL.

This clone appeared a few times. The CDR3 sequence: CASSPLGQGETQYF. The CDR3 DNA is TGTGCCAGCAGCCCCTTGGGACAGGGGGAGACCCAGTACTTC. V gene TRBV5-4 combines with J gene TRBJ2-5, with 10 nucleotides matching TRBD1. Germline V lookup: CDR1 SGHNT, CDR2 YYREEE (reference sequence). The trim removed 4 bases at V and 5 bases at J, leaving 5 bases unmatched. The CDR3 has 14 residues.

J is TRBJ1-2 and V is TRBV4-3, with unresolved D. The CDR3 has 18 residues. The germline V gene has CDR1 LGHNA and CDR2 YSLEER. With 0 bases removed from V and 0 bases from J, the gap between germline ends came to 17 bases. CDR3 sequence: CASSQDVFPGRTNYGYTF. For the CDR3, the DNA is TGCGCCAGCAGCCAAGATGTGTTCCCCGGACGAACTAACTATGGCTACACCTTC.

The chain joins TRBV5-1 to TRBJ1-3; 9 bases fit TRBD1. V lost 1 base to trimming and J lost 4 bases; unmatched junction nucleotides: 6. Per the germline V gene, CDR1 is SGHRS and CDR2 is YFSETQ. The CDR3 totals 16 residues. CDR3 DNA sequence: TGCGCCAGCAGCTTGCTCAGTACAGGGGGCGGAAACACCATATATTTT. It encodes CASSLLSTGGGNTIYF.

The chain is built from TRBV6-1 and TRBJ1-5; possible D gene TRBD1, 6 bases. V gave up 2 bases and J gave up 3 bases, with 8 bases separating them. Germline values: CDR1 MNHNS, CDR2 SASEGT. The CDR3 runs 14 residues. As DNA, the CDR3 is TGTGCCAGCAGTGAAAACAGGGTCAATCAGCCCCAGCATTTT. As protein: CASSENRVNQPQHF.

The V and J genes are TRBV7-3 and TRBJ2-3; the match to TRBD2 covers 8 bases. There are 14 residues in the CDR3. V lost 5 bases and J lost 4; bases outside the gene matches: 5. Germline values: CDR1 SGHTA, CDR2 FQGTGA. The CDR3 spells CASSPRGAADTQYF. In DNA form, the CDR3 reads TGTGCCAGCAGCCCGCGGGGGGCCGCAGATACGCAGTATTTT. Drawing the rest from reference TRBV7-3 and TRBJ2-3, the complete variable domain is GAGVSQTPSNKVTEKGKYVELRCDPISGHTALYWYRQSLGQGPEFLIYFQGTGAADDSGLPNDRFFAVRPEGSVSTLKIQRTERGDSAVYLCASSPRGAADTQYFGPGTRLTVL.

The chain couples TRBV15 to TRBJ2-1; possible D gene TRBD1, 5 bases. Germline loops: CDR1 LNHNV, CDR2 YYDKDF (reference sequence). V was pared by 1 base and J by 8 bases, with 12 bases between. The CDR3 consists of 14 residues. The CDR3 sequence is CATSRVTRVDEQFF. CDR3 nucleotides: TGTGCCACCAGCAGAGTAACCAGGGTGGATGAGCAGTTCTTC.

V gene TRBV18 combines with J gene TRBJ1-2; D remains unclear. Germline V gene data show CDR1 as KGHSH and CDR2 as LQKENI. This CDR3 has 14 residues. Trimming cost V 4 bases and J 7 bases, with 16 bases left between them. The CDR3: CASSLGSPSGGYTF. The CDR3 DNA reads as TGTGCCAGCTCACTCGGGTCTCCCTCGGGTGGCTACACCTTC.

Only a few counts were recorded for this clone. The chain couples TRBV2 to TRBJ1-6; D perhaps matches TRBD1 (5 bases). The germline CDR1 and CDR2 sequences are SNHLY and FYNNEI. The CDR3 loop spans 16 amino acids. V was trimmed by 6 bases and J by 4 bases, leaving 16 bases between them. The CDR3 region is CASSGGEAWYNSPLHF. CDR3 bases: TGTGCCAGCAGCGGGGGGGAGGCCTGGTATAATTCACCCCTCCACTTT.

The chain joins TRBV21-1 to TRBJ1-4; the listed D gene, TRBD1, was not tested against the DNA. TRBV21-1 represents a pseudogene. The CDR3 spans 17 residues. CDR3: CASSKGMIRGESEKLFF. The CDR3 coding sequence is TGTGCCAGCAGCAAAGGTATGATCAGGGGGGAAAGTGAAAAACTGTTTTTT.

In its sample, this clone was seen a few times. This chain uses TRBV30 with TRBJ1-5; 7 bases fit TRBD1. The CDR3 spans 15 residues. With V trimmed by 0 bases and J by 3 bases, 5 bases remained unmatched. Germline values: CDR1 GTSNPN, CDR2 SVGIG (reference sequence). The DNA of the CDR3 is TGTGCCTGGAGTGTACAGGGGCTCCCCAATCAGCCCCAGCATTTT. Residues: CAWSVQGLPNQPQHF.

J is TRBJ1-2 and V is TRBV2; 7 bases match TRBD1. CDR3 size: 14 residues. Germline CDR1 is SNHLY and CDR2 is FYNNEI. V shed 1 base, J shed 5 bases, and the junction held 4 bases outside the gene matches. The chain's CDR3 is CASSEEGAQYGYTF. CDR3 coding DNA: TGTGCCAGCAGTGAAGAGGGGGCTCAGTATGGCTACACCTTC.

The chain employs TRBV9 and TRBJ1-1, with no clear D. V dropped 0 bases and J dropped 1 base, with 4 bases sitting between them. The CDR3 has 13 residues. Germline CDR1 and CDR2: SGDLS and YYNGEE. CDR3 bases: TGTGCCAGCAGCGTAGACTGGAACACTGAAGCTTTCTTT. The encoded protein is CASSVDWNTEAFF.

V gene TRBV10-3 combines with J gene TRBJ1-3, with 7 bases matching TRBD1. The ends lost 6 bases at V and 2 bases at J; junction bases unmatched: 4. There are 14 residues in the CDR3. CDR1 and CDR2 (germline): ENHRY, SYGVKD. In DNA form, the CDR3 reads TGTGCCATCAGCAGGACAGGTACTGGAAACACCATATATTTT. It is translated as CAISRTGTGNTIYF.

V and J are TRBV7-3 and TRBJ2-1, with 10 bases lining up with TRBD2. J lost 8 bases, V lost 5 bases, and 9 bases had no gene match. The V gene's germline CDR1 is SGHTA and CDR2 FQGTGA. CDR3 length: 15 amino acids. CDR3 DNA sequence: TGTGCCAGCAGCGTGTCTAGCGGGGGTATGTATGAGCAGTTCTTC. Translated: CASSVSSGGMYEQFF.

This clone has just a few counts. This chain links TRBV20-1 with TRBJ2-2; tentative D call: TRBD2 (6 bases). Germline CDR1 DFQATT, CDR2 SNEGSKA (reference sequence). The V end was cut by 3 bases, the J end by 7 bases, with 12 bases between. CDR3 length: 13 residues. The CDR3 DNA is TGCAGTGCTAGTCCGGGGGAGGACGGGGAGCTGTTTTTT. Its translation is CSASPGEDGELFF.

A few counts support this clone. The chain employs TRBV24-1 and TRBJ1-1; 10 positions match TRBD1. CDR1 and CDR2 from the germline V gene are KGHDR and SFDVKD. There are 15 residues in the CDR3. With V trimmed by 3 bases and J by 3 bases, 3 bases remained unmatched. Here the CDR3 DNA reads TGTGCCACCAGTGATGCTGGACAGGGGGACACTGAAGCTTTCTTT. It yields the protein CATSDAGQGDTEAFF.

The chain has TRBV18 and TRBJ1-5, with TRBD1 as a possible D gene (5 bases). Germline-derived CDR1 and CDR2 are KGHSH and LQKENI. With 6 bases removed from V and 0 bases from J, the gap between germline ends came to 21 bases. The CDR3 consists of 18 residues. CDR3 sequence: CASSHNTMLTDSNQPQHF. As DNA, the CDR3 is TGTGCCAGCTCGCATAATACAATGCTGACAGATAGCAATCAGCCCCAGCATTTT.

In its sample, this clone was seen once. The rearrangement links TRBV10-2 to TRBJ1-5, with a weak D call TRBD1 (6 bases). The CDR3 extends over 16 amino acids. Trimming left V 4 bases short and J 2 bases short, with 15 bases between. Germline CDR1 WSHSY, CDR2 SAAADI. Written as DNA, the CDR3 is TGCGCCAGCAGTGTTATGACAGGAAGGGGCAATCAGCCCCAGCATTTT. As protein: CASSVMTGRGNQPQHF.

The rearrangement uses TRBV6-6 and TRBJ1-2; 9 nucleotides line up with TRBD1. The CDR3 extends over 15 amino acids. The J segment lost 0 bases and the V segment lost 6 bases, leaving 5 bases of the junction unmatched. Germline V gene lookup returns CDR1 MNHNY and CDR2 SVGAGI (reference sequence). The CDR3 spells CASRGQGPTNYGYTF. The CDR3 DNA reads as TGTGCCAGCAGGGGACAGGGCCCCACTAACTATGGCTACACCTTC.

This clone occurred a few times. This chain connects TRBV5-1 to TRBJ1-2, with unresolved D. The CDR3 totals 13 residues. Between the trimmed V and J ends, which lost 3 bases and 5 bases, there was a span of 11 bases. CDR1 SGHRS and CDR2 YFSETQ come from the germline V gene. The CDR3 bases are TGCGCCAGCAGCTCCACGATGGGGTATGGCTACACCTTC. Its protein is CASSSTMGYGYTF. Complete variable domain (other parts from reference TRBV5-1 and TRBJ1-2): KAGVTQTPRYLIKTRGQQVTLSCSPISGHRSVSWYQQTPGQGLQFLFEYFSETQRNKGNFPGRFSGRQFSNSRSEMNVSTLELGDSALYLCASSSTMGYGYTFGSGTRLTVV.

The J gene is TRBJ1-6, the V gene TRBV5-5, with D possibly matching TRBD1 (5 bases). This CDR3 has 17 residues. The V gene's germline CDR1 is SGHKS and CDR2 YYEKEE (reference sequence). The V gene lost 0 bases and the J gene lost 2 bases, with 12 bases spanning the gap. The DNA for the CDR3 is TGTGCCAGCAGCTTGGATCTCGGGACCGCCTATAATTCACCCCTCCACTTT. It codes for CASSLDLGTAYNSPLHF.

The chain carries TRBV28 and TRBJ1-2, with unresolved D. Trimming took off 6 bases at V and 3 bases at J, with 5 bases between the two ends. This CDR3 has 11 amino acids. Germline V gene data show CDR1 as MDHEN and CDR2 as SYDVKM. The CDR3 DNA reads TGTGCCAGCAGGTCTGACTATGGCTACACCTTC. Translated: CASRSDYGYTF.

CDR3 protein: CASRSSGSTDTQYF. CDR3 DNA: TGTGCCAGCAGGAGTAGCGGTAGCACAGATACGCAGTATTTT. The chain links TRBV3-1 (or the pseudogene TRBV3-2) to TRBJ2-3; TRBD2 is a possible D gene (6 bases). CDR1 and CDR2 (germline): LGHDT, YNNKEL (reference sequence). There are 14 residues in the CDR3. V was clipped by 6 bases and J by 0 bases, with 10 bases between them.